These 14 T cell receptor beta chains share one sample of origin, sequenced in a study of T cell repertoires in cytomegalovirus infection. MiXCR, applied by TCRdb to the reads, yields one record per CDR3 protein. The sample includes 900,000 to 950,000 distinct CDR3 sequences, about a third seen only once; the top ten take more than 12%. Their antigen targets remain unknown. The sequenced sample was cultured CD8+ T cells from PBMCs, obtained from culture after CMV antigen stimulation. Receptors originate from a human donor in good health (CMV status not recorded). Some clones in this sample may be carry-over from other donors' samples.

This clonotype has a single count. This chain joins TRBV29-1 and TRBJ2-3; TRBD2 is a possible D gene (6 bases). V shed 2 bases and J shed 6 bases, with 9 bases lying between them. CDR1 and CDR2 (germline): SQVTM, ANQGSEA. The CDR3 consists of 12 residues. The CDR3 DNA follows: TGCAGCGTTGAATTGCGGGGTGATACGCAGTATTTT. This encodes CSVELRGDTQYF.

This chain joins TRBV27 and TRBJ2-1, with 9 bases identical to TRBD1. The CDR3 is made up of 14 amino acids. Germline V gene sequence: CDR1 MNHEY, CDR2 SMNVEV (reference sequence). J lost 7 bases, V lost 2 bases, and 3 bases had no gene match. The CDR3 DNA is TGTGCCAGCAGTTTACGGGACAGGGCGAATGAGCAGTTCTTC. This codes for CASSLRDRANEQFF.

This chain uses TRBV5-6 with TRBJ1-1, with 7 bases that match TRBD1. Trimming at V came to 1 base and at J to 12 bases, leaving 21 bases not matched to a gene. CDR1 and CDR2 (germline): SGHDT, YYEEEE. The CDR3 has 17 amino acids. CDR3 nucleotides: TGTGCCAGCAGCTTGTTCAGGGGGTTTAGGGGACGCGCTCAATCTTTCTTT. Translation: CASSLFRGFRGRAQSFF.

The rearrangement uses TRBV20-1 and TRBJ1-1, with D uncertain. Between the trimmed V and J ends, which lost 6 bases and 0 bases, there was a span of 14 bases. The CDR3 loop spans 14 amino acids. Germline V lookup: CDR1 DFQATT, CDR2 SNEGSKA (reference sequence). The CDR3 DNA reads as TGCAGTGCCCCTATTAGTCTCATGAACACTGAAGCTTTCTTT. Translated, it gives CSAPISLMNTEAFF.

The J gene is TRBJ2-1, the V gene TRBV19, with 10 bases matching TRBD2. CDR3 size: 17 residues. With V trimmed by 3 bases and J by 7 bases, 12 bases remained unmatched. Germline assignment: CDR1 LNHDA and CDR2 SQIVND (reference sequence). The CDR3 here is CASSIQRGGPLRNEQFF. CDR3 bases: TGTGCCAGTAGTATCCAGCGGGGGGGCCCTCTTCGGAATGAGCAGTTCTTC.

This clonotype showed up just a few times. This rearrangement joins TRBV2 to TRBJ1-4; a possible D gene is TRBD1 (6 bases). CDR3 size: 16 residues. Germline values: CDR1 SNHLY, CDR2 FYNNEI. Trimming cost V 6 bases and J 2 bases, with 16 bases left between them. The CDR3 spells CASRLGGGTTNEKLFF. The CDR3 DNA follows: TGTGCCAGCAGACTCGGAGGGGGGACGACTAATGAAAAACTGTTTTTT.

This rearrangement joins TRBV20-1 to TRBJ1-2; D not certain. This CDR3 is 11 amino acids long. V was trimmed by 5 bases and J by 3 bases, leaving 7 bases between them. Germline CDR1 is DFQATT and CDR2 is SNEGSKA (reference sequence). For the CDR3, the DNA is TGCAGTGCTCGTCGGGACTATGGCTACACCTTC. Translating it yields CSARRDYGYTF.

As regards this clonotype: The junction differs from germline at one of its ends, possibly a read error. V is TRBV28 and J is TRBJ2-4; 11 bases map to TRBD1. The CDR3 loop spans 20 amino acids. The germline V gene has CDR1 MDHEN and CDR2 SYDVKM. CDR3 amino acids: CASSLRGQGVHLLAKNSQYF. CDR3 coding DNA: TGTGCCAGCAGTTTGAGGGGACAGGGGGTTCACTTACTAGCCAAAAACAGTCAGTACTTC.

This clonotype was seen repeatedly, ten times or more. The chain combines TRBV7-8 with TRBJ1-5; D remains ambiguous. This CDR3 contains 16 residues. Germline CDR1 is SGHVS and CDR2 is FQNEAQ. Trimming shortened V by 1 base and J by 0 bases, and 10 bases separated the two germline ends. CDR3 sequence (DNA): TGTGCCAGCAGCTTAGTACTGCCTAATAGCAATCAGCCCCAGCATTTT. Protein product: CASSLVLPNSNQPQHF.

This clonotype was observed a few times. The V and J genes are TRBV25-1 and TRBJ2-5, with 7 positions matching TRBD2. This CDR3 contains 14 residues. From germline, CDR1 is MGHDK and CDR2 SYGVNS. V gave up 4 bases and J gave up 2 bases; unmatched junction bases: 4. The CDR3 nucleotides read TGTGCCAGCAGTGCTCTAGCGGCTCAAGAGACCCAGTACTTC. Translated, it gives CASSALAAQETQYF. The whole variable domain, remainder taken from reference TRBV25-1 and TRBJ2-5, is EADIYQTPRYLVIGTGKKITLECSQTMGHDKMYWYQQDPGMELHLIHYSYGVNSTEKGDLSSESTVSRIRTEHFPLTLESARPSHTSQYLCASSALAAQETQYFGPGTRLLVL.

A few counts support this clonotype. This chain links TRBV4-1 with TRBJ2-7; TRBD2 matches at 13 bases. The V gene end was trimmed by 0 bases and the J gene end by 7 bases; junction bases not matched to a gene: 15. The CDR3 sequence is 19 residues long. CDR1 is MGHRA, CDR2 YSYEKL, per germline. The CDR3 DNA reads TGCGCCAGCAGCCAAGAAACCGGACTAGCGGGAGCAGTCGGCGGGGAGCAGTACTTC. Translating it yields CASSQETGLAGAVGGEQYF.

The gene calls are TRBV19 and TRBJ2-7, with D maybe TRBD1 (5 bases). Germline V gene lookup returns CDR1 LNHDA and CDR2 SQIVND (reference sequence). The V and J ends lost 6 bases and 5 bases respectively, with 17 bases between them. This CDR3 comprises 14 residues. The CDR3 loop reads CASSPTASFDEQYF. The CDR3 DNA reads TGTGCCAGTAGCCCGACAGCTAGTTTCGACGAGCAGTACTTC.

The chain recombines TRBV6-2 or TRBV6-3 with TRBJ1-5, with 7 bases aligning to TRBD1. V was pared by 4 bases and J by 7 bases, with 7 bases of the junction left unmatched. This CDR3 comprises 14 residues. The germline V gene encodes CDR1 MNHEY and CDR2 SVGEGT. The CDR3 DNA reads as TGTGCCAGCAGTTCGTACAGGGGAGGCCAGCCCCAGCATTTT. Its protein product is CASSSYRGGQPQHF.

In its sample, this clonotype was seen many times. The J gene is TRBJ1-5, the V gene TRBV6-1; D unclear. The CDR3 loop spans 15 amino acids. From germline, CDR1 is MNHNS and CDR2 SASEGT. V lost 6 bases and J 4 bases, leaving 16 bases between the germline ends. CDR3 in amino acids: CASSSIWPPNQPQHF. CDR3 DNA: TGTGCCAGCAGCTCTATTTGGCCCCCAAATCAGCCCCAGCATTTT.